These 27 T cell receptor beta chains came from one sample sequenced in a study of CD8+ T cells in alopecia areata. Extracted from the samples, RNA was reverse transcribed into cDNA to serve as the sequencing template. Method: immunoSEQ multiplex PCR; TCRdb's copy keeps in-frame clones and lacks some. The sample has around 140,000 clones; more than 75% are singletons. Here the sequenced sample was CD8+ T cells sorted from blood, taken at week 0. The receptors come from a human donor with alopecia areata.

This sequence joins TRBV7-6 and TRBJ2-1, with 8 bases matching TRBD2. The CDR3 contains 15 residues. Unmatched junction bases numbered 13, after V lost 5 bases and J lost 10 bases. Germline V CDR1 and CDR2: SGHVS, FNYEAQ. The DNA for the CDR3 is TGTGCCAGCAGCGCGAGCGGGAGTGCGTCCGGAGAGCAGTTCTTC. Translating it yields CASSASGSASGEQFF.

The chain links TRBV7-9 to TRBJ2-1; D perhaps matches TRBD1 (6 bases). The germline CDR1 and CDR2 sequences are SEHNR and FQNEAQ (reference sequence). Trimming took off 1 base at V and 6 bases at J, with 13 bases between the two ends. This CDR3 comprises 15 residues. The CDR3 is CASSLVGDTPNEQFF. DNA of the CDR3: TGTGCCAGCAGCTTAGTTGGGGACACACCCAATGAGCAGTTCTTC.

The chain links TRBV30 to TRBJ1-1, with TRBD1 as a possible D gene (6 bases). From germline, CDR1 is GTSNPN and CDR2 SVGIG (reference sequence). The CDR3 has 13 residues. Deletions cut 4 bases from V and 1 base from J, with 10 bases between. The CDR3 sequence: CAWTPRGNTEAFF. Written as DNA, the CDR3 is TGTGCCTGGACACCCAGGGGGAACACTGAAGCTTTCTTT.

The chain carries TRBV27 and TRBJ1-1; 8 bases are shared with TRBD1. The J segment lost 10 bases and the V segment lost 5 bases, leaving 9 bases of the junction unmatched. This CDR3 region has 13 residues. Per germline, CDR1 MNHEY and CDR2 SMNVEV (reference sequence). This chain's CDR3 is CASSQPGRGRAFF. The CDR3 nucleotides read TGTGCCAGCAGTCAACCTGGCAGGGGGCGAGCTTTCTTT.

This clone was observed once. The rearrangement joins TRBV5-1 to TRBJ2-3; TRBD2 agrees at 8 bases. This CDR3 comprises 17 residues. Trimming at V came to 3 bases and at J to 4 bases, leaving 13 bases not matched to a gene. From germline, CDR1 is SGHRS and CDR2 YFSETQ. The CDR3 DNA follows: TGCGCCAGCAGCTCTCCCTCGGCGGGAGGCTTTCCAGATACGCAGTATTTT. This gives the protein CASSSPSAGGFPDTQYF.

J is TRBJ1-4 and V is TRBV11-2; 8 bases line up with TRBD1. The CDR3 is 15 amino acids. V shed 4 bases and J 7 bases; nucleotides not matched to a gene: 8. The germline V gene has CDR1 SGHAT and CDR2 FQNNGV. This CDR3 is CASSSWTGRAEKLFF. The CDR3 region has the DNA TGTGCCAGCAGCTCGTGGACAGGGCGGGCTGAAAAACTGTTTTTT.

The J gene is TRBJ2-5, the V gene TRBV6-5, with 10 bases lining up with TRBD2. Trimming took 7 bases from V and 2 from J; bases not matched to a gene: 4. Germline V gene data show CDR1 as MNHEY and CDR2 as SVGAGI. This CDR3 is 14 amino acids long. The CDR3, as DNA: TGTGCCAGCAACCGAGCGGGAGGGCAAGAGACCCAGTACTTC. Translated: CASNRAGGQETQYF.

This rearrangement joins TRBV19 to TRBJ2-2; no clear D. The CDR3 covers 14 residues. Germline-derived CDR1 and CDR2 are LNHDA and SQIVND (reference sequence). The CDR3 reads CSCNEQESAGELFF. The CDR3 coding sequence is TGTTCTTGTAATGAGCAGGAATCGGCCGGGGAGCTGTTTTTT. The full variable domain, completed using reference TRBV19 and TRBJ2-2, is DGGITQSPKYLFRKEGQNVTLSCEQNLNHDAMYWYRQDPGQGLRLIYYSQIVNDFQKGDIAEGYSVSREKKESFPLTVTSAQKNPTAFYLCSCNEQESAGELFFGEGSRLTVL.

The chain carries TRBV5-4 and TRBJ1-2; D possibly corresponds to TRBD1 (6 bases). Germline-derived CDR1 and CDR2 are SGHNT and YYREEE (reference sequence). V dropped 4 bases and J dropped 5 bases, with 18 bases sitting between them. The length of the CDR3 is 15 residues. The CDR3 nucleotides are TGTGCCAGCAGCCTACAGGGCTCCTTGGGGTATGGCTACACCTTC. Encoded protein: CASSLQGSLGYGYTF.

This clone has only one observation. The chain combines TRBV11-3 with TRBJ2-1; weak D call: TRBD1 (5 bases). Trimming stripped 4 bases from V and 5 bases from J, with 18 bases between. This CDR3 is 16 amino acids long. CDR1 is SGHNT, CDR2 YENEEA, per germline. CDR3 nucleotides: TGTGCCAGCAGCTCCTCAGGGCTCCTACGAAACAATGAGCAGTTCTTC. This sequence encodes CASSSSGLLRNNEQFF.

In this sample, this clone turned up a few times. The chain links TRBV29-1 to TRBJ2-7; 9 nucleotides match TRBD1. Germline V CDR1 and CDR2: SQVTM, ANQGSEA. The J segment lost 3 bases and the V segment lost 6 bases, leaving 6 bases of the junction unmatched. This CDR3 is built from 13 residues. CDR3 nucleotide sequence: TGCAGCGTCGGAGGGACAGGGATCTACGAGCAGTACTTC. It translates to CSVGGTGIYEQYF.

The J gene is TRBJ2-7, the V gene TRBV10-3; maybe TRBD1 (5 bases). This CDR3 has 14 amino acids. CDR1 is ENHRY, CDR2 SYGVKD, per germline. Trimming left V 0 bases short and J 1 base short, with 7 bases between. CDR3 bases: TGTGCCATCAGTGAGTCCGCAGGGTCCTACGAGCAGTACTTC. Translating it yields CAISESAGSYEQYF.

In DNA, the CDR3 is TGCAGCGCTACAGGGTTAGGGACTGAAGCTTTCTTT. This gives the protein CSATGLGTEAFF. The chain recombines TRBV29-1 with TRBJ1-1; TRBD1 might be the D (6 bases). The germline gives CDR1 SQVTM, CDR2 ANQGSEA. The CDR3 contains 12 residues. The V and J ends lost 7 bases and 5 bases respectively, with 14 bases between them.

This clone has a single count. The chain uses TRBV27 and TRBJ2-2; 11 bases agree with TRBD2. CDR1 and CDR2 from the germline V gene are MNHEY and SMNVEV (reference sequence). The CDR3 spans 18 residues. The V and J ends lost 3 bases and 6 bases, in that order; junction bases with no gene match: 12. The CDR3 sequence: CASSLGLAGGRTAGELFF. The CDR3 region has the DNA TGTGCCAGCAGTTTGGGCCTAGCGGGAGGACGAACGGCCGGGGAGCTGTTTTTT.

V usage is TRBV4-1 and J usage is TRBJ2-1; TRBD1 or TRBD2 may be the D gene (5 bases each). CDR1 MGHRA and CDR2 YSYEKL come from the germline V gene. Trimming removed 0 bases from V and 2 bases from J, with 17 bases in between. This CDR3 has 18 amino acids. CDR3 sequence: CASSQEKDTGSPYNEQFF. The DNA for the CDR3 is TGCGCCAGCAGCCAAGAAAAGGACACGGGGTCCCCCTACAATGAGCAGTTCTTC.

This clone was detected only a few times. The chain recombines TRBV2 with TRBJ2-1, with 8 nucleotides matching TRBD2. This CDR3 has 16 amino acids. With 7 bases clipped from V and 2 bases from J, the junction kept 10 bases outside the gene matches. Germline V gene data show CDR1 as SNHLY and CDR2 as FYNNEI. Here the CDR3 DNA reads TGTGCCAGCATCACCACTAGCGGACAAGCCTACAATGAGCAGTTCTTC. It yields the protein CASITTSGQAYNEQFF.

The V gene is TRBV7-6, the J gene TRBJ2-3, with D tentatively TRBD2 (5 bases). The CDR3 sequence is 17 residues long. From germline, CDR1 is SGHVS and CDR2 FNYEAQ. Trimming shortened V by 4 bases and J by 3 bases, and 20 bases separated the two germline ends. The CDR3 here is CASSSTRMDPATDTQYF. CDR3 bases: TGTGCCAGCAGCTCCACTAGGATGGACCCTGCGACAGATACGCAGTATTTT.

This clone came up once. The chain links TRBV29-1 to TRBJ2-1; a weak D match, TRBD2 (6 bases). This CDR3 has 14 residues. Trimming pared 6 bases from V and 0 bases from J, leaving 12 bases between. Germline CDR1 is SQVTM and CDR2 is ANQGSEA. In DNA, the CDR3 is TGCAGCGTCAGAACGACTAGCTCCTACAATGAGCAGTTCTTC. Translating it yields CSVRTTSSYNEQFF.

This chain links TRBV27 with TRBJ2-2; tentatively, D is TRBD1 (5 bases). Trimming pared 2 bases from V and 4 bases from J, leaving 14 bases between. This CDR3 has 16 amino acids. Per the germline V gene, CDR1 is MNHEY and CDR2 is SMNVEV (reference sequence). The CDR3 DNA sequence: TGTGCCAGCAGTTTACTCCTAGGTCAGGGCACCGGGGAGCTGTTTTTT. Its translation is CASSLLLGQGTGELFF.

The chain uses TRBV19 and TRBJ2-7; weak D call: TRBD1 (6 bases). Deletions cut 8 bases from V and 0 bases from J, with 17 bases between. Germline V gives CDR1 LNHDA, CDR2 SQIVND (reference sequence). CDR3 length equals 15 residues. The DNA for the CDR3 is TGTGCCAGTTCTCCGGACGGGACACTCTCCTACGAGCAGTACTTC. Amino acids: CASSPDGTLSYEQYF.

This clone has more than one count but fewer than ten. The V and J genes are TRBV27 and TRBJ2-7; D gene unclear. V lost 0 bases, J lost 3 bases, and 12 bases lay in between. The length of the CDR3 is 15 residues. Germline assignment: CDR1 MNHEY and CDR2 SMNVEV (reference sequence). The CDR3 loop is CASSLSGWGIYEQYF. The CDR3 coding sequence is TGTGCCAGCAGTTTATCAGGGTGGGGAATCTACGAGCAGTACTTC.

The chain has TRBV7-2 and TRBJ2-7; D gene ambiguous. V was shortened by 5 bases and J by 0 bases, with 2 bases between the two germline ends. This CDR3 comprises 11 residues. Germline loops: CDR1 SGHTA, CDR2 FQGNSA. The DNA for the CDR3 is TGTGCCAGCAGCGACTCCTACGAGCAGTACTTC. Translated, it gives CASSDSYEQYF.

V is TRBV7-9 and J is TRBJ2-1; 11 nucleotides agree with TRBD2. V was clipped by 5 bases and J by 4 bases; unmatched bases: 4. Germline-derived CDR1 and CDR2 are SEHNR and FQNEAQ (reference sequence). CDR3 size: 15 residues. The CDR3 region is CASSPGLAAYNEQFF. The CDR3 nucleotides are TGTGCCAGCAGCCCGGGACTAGCGGCGTACAATGAGCAGTTCTTC.

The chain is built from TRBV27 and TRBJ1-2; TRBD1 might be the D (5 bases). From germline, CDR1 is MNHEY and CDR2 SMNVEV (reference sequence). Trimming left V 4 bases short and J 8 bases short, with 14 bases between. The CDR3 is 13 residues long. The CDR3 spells CASSSQEIRGYTF. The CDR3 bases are TGTGCCAGCAGTTCACAGGAAATAAGGGGCTACACCTTC.

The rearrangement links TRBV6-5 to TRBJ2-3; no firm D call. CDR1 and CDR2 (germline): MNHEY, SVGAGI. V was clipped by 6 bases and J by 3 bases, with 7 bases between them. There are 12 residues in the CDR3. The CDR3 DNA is TGTGCCAGCAGGTACAAGACAGATACGCAGTATTTT. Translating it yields CASRYKTDTQYF.

CDR3 region: CASSYDWSSYNEQFF. The CDR3, as DNA: TGTGCCAGTAGTTATGATTGGAGCTCCTACAATGAGCAGTTCTTC. The J gene is TRBJ2-1, the V gene TRBV19, with D unresolved. The CDR3 runs to 15 residues. Deletions cut 5 bases from V and 0 bases from J, with 11 bases between. The germline CDR1 and CDR2 sequences are LNHDA and SQIVND (reference sequence).

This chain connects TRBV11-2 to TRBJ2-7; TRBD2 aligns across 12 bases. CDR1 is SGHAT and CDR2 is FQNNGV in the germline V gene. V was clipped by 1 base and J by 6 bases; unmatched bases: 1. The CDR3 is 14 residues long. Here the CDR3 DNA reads TGTGCCAGCAGCTTAGGGACTAGCGGGACCGAGCAGTACTTC. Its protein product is CASSLGTSGTEQYF.